This entry describes one T cell receptor beta chain. What it recognizes is unknown. The data were taken from a study of T cell repertoires in cytomegalovirus infection. Study in general: Matching HLA type, along with CMV infection, was indicated by public TCR beta signatures.

TCRdb passed the reads through MiXCR, listing each CDR3 protein once. The sample contains approximately 350,000 distinct CDR3 sequences, roughly 36% of which appear only once. The ends were cut back, 4 bases at V and 5 bases at J, with 10 bases in the middle. The CDR3 spans 13 residues. Germline V gives CDR1 KGHDR, CDR2 SFDVKD. The sequence came from a human donor in good health (CMV status not recorded). Some clones in this sample may be carry-over from other donors' samples. The rearrangement joins TRBV24-1 to TRBJ2-5, with D possibly TRBD2 on 6 matching bases. This material consisted of cultured PBMCs, taken from culture after CMV antigen stimulation. The DNA for the CDR3 is TGTGCCACCAGTGAAACTAGCAGGGAGACCCAGTACTTC. It encodes CATSETSRETQYF.